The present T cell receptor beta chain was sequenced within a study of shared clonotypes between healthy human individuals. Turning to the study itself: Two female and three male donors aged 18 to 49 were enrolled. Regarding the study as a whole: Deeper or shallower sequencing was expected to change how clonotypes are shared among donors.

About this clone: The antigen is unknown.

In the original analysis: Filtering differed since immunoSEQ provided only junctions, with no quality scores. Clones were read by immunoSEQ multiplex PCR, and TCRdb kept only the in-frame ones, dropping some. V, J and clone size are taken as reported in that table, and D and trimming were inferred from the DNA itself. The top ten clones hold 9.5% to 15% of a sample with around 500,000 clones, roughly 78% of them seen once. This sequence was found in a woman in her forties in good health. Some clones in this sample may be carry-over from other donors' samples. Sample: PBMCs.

The CDR3 nucleotides read TGTGCCAGCAGCCCCTTCACCGCACGAGAAGCTTTCTTT. This codes for CASSPFTAREAFF. V and J are TRBV7-9 and TRBJ1-1; D call uncertain. V was shortened by 5 bases and J by 8 bases, with 15 bases between the two germline ends. The CDR3 contains 13 residues. CDR1 SEHNR and CDR2 FQNEAQ come from the germline V gene (reference sequence).